The 6 T cell receptor beta chains below all came from one sample that was sequenced in a study of blood T cell repertoires in COVID-19. Using immunoSEQ multiplex PCR, the repertoire was profiled, and TCRdb retains in-frame clones only, with some absent. This table has 110,000 to 150,000 clones, over 65% appearing once. What was sequenced was PBMCs or T cells enriched from blood (not recorded which). The receptors stem from a woman aged 45-60 years who had recovered from COVID-19.

The V gene is TRBV10-3, the J gene TRBJ1-3; possibly TRBD1 for D (6 bases). CDR1 is ENHRY and CDR2 is SYGVKD in the germline V gene. V lost 6 bases and J lost 0, with 15 bases in between. The CDR3 is made up of 16 amino acids. The CDR3, as DNA: TGTGCCATCAGCGCGACAGGAATCAGCTCTGGAAACACCATATATTTT. Residues: CAISATGISSGNTIYF.

Ten or more counts support this clone. This CDR3 is CASSLSYSPTYEQYF. The CDR3 region has the DNA TGTGCCAGCAGTTTATCCTACAGCCCAACCTACGAGCAGTACTTC. This sequence joins TRBV27 and TRBJ2-7; no definite D call. V gave up 0 bases and J gave up 2 bases, with 11 bases separating them. Germline V gene data show CDR1 as MNHEY and CDR2 as SMNVEV (reference sequence). The CDR3 has 15 amino acids.

The J gene is TRBJ1-6, the V gene TRBV28; D is unclear. The CDR3 has 14 amino acids. The V gene's germline CDR1 is MDHEN and CDR2 SYDVKM. V shed 5 bases and J shed 5 bases, with 10 bases lying between them. The CDR3 reads CASSLAGHNSPLHF. CDR3 sequence (DNA): TGTGCCAGCAGTCTAGCTGGGCATAATTCACCCCTCCACTTT.

This clone was recorded a few times. The CDR3 sequence: CASRPLSGGGNTGELFF. In DNA form, the CDR3 reads TGTGCCAGCAGACCTCTAAGCGGGGGGGGCAACACCGGGGAGCTGTTTTTT. The V and J genes are TRBV5-4 and TRBJ2-2, with 10 bases fitting TRBD2. V trimming: 5 bases; J trimming: 2 bases; junction bases outside the gene matches: 9. Germline V gives CDR1 SGHNT, CDR2 YYREEE (reference sequence). The CDR3 is 17 residues long. Using reference TRBV5-4 and TRBJ2-2 for the parts outside the CDR3, the full variable domain is ETGVTQSPTHLIKTRGQQVTLRCSSQSGHNTVSWYQQALGQGPQFIFQYYREEENGRGNFPPRFSGLQFPNYSSELNVNALELDDSALYLCASRPLSGGGNTGELFFGEGSRLTVL.

The chain has TRBV5-4 and TRBJ2-3; TRBD2 aligns across 8 bases. Trimming at V came to 3 bases and at J to 4 bases, leaving 4 bases not matched to a gene. Germline assignment: CDR1 SGHNT and CDR2 YYREEE (reference sequence). CDR3 length: 14 residues. Here the CDR3 DNA reads TGTGCCAGCAGCTCCGGGGGGGCCGCAGATACGCAGTATTTT. The encoded protein is CASSSGGAADTQYF. Variable domain in full (rest from reference TRBV5-4 and TRBJ2-3): ETGVTQSPTHLIKTRGQQVTLRCSSQSGHNTVSWYQQALGQGPQFIFQYYREEENGRGNFPPRFSGLQFPNYSSELNVNALELDDSALYLCASSSGGAADTQYFGPGTRLTVL.

The chain couples TRBV5-1 to TRBJ1-4; 7 bases map to TRBD1. J was trimmed by 2 bases and V by 4 bases; bases with no gene match: 5. CDR1 and CDR2 (germline): SGHRS, YFSETQ. The CDR3 extends over 15 amino acids. The DNA of the CDR3 is TGCGCCAGCAGCCCCACAGGGGTGACTAATGAAAAACTGTTTTTT. It is translated as CASSPTGVTNEKLFF.